This T cell receptor (beta chain) appears in the sequencing data of a study of cytomegalovirus exposure and HLA in healthy donors. Study-level findings and limits: A later analysis found TCR association rates differed by HLA locus, highest for DRB1 and lowest for HLA-C. Accurate HLA-A and HLA-B prediction from TCR beta sequences was reported for most subjects. Serostatus for CMV was the only available immune exposure information.

Between the trimmed V and J ends, which lost 5 bases and 0 bases, there was a span of 16 bases. CDR3 size: 16 residues. CDR1 MDHEN and CDR2 SYDVKM come from the germline V gene. The primer mix had 60 Vbeta and 13 Jbeta primers. Some clones are missing from TCRdb's copy, which holds only in-frame ones; the method was immunoSEQ multiplex PCR. The sample has 160,000 or so clones, approximately 88% seen once; the top ten hold approximately 1.5%. Turning to this clone: Its antigen is not identified.

This TCR was sampled from a woman aged 18-29 years in good health and CMV-seronegative. Material: PBMCs. This chain uses TRBV28 with TRBJ1-2; D is ambiguous. As DNA, the CDR3 is TGTGCCAGCAGTCCATCTGGCGGGCCTTCTAACTATGGCTACACCTTC. Its translation: CASSPSGGPSNYGYTF.